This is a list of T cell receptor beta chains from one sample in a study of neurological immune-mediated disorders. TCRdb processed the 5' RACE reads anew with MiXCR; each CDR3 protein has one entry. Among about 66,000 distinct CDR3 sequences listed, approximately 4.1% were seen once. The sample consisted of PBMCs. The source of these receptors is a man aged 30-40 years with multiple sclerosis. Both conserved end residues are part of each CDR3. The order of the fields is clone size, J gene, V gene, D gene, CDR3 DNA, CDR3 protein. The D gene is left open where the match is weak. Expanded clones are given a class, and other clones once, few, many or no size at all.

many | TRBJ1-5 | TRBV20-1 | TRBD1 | TGCAGTGCTAACCGCCTCGACAGGGAAGATCAGCCCCAGCATTTT | CSANRLDREDQPQHF
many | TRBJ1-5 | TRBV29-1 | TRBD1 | TGCAGCGCCACACCGGGACAGGGTACAGTCCAGAATTTT | CSATPGQGTVQNF
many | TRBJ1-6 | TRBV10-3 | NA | TGTGCCATCAGTGTTCAGCGGAATTCACCCCTCCACTTT | CAISVQRNSPLHF
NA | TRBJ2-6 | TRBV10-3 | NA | TGTGCCATCAGTGAGGTACAGGCTGCGAATCACGTCCTGACTTTC | CAISEVQAANHVLTF
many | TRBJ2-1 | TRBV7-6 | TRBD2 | TGTGCCAGCAGCTTAAGCGGGGGGGCTTACAATGAGCAGTTCTTC | CASSLSGGAYNEQFF
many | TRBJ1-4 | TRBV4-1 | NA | TGCGCCACCCAGGGGCCAACTAATGAAAAACTGTTTTTT | CATQGPTNEKLFF
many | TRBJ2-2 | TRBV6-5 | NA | TGTGCCAGCAGTTACTCGAGCAGATACACCGGGGAGCTGTTTTTT | CASSYSSRYTGELFF
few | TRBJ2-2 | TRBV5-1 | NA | TGCGCCAGCAGCTTGAGTTCACGAGCGAACACCGGGGAGCTGTTTTTT | CASSLSSRANTGELFF
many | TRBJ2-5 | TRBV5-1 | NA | TGCGCCAGCAGCTTGGAGCCAGGGTACCAAGAGACCCAGTACTTC | CASSLEPGYQETQYF
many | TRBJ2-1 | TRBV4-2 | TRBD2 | TGTGCCAGCAGCCAAGATACTAGCGGGGGGTACAATGAGCAGTTCTTC | CASSQDTSGGYNEQFF
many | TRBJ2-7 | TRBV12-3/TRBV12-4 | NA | TGTGCCAGCAGTTTAGACAGCGAGCAGTACTTC | CASSLDSEQYF
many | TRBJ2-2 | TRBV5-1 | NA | TGCGCCAGCAGCCCGGGACGCGCGAACACCGGGGAGCTGTTTTTT | CASSPGRANTGELFF
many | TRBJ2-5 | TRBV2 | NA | TGTGCCAGCAGTGCGGACCTAGGGGAGACCCAGTACTTC | CASSADLGETQYF
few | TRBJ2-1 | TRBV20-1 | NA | TGCAGTGCTAGAGATTGGCGGGGAATAGCCAATGAGCAGTTCTTC | CSARDWRGIANEQFF
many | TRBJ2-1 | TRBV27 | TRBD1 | TGTGCCAGCAGTTATACCCGGGACAGGGGTCTGGTAGTGCAGTTCTTC | CASSYTRDRGLVVQFF
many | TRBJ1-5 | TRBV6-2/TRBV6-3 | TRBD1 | TGTGCCAGCAGTGCTCGGACAGGGGAAGGTGGGTATCGCAATCAGCCCCAGCATTTT | CASSARTGEGGYRNQPQHF
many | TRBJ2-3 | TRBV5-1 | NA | TGCGCCAGCAGCCCAGGATCCGCAGATACGCAGTATTTT | CASSPGSADTQYF
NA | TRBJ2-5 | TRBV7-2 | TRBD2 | TGTGCCAGCAGCACGAGGTTCGGGGGGGGCGAGACCCAGTACTTC | CASSTRFGGGETQYF
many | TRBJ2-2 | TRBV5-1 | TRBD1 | TGCGCCAGCAGCTACAGGGGAACGGACACCGGGGAGCTGTTTTTT | CASSYRGTDTGELFF
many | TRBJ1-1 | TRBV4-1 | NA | TGCGCCAGCAGCAGCAGGGGTTTTACTGAAGCTTTCTTT | CASSSRGFTEAFF
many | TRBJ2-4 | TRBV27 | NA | TGTGCCAGCAGTCCGGAGGGGGCAGCCAAAAACATTCAGTACTTC | CASSPEGAAKNIQYF
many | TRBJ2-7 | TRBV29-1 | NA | TGCAGCGTTGGGCCAAACCGGGGGTACGAGCAGTACTTC | CSVGPNRGYEQYF
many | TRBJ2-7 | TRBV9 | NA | TGTGCCAGCAGCGTTTCGACAGCCACCTACGAGCAGTACTTC | CASSVSTATYEQYF
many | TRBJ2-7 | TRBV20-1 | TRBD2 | TGCAGTGCAGCCGGGACTAGCGAGACCTACGAGCAGTACTTC | CSAAGTSETYEQYF
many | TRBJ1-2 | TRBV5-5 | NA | TGTGCCAGCAGCCAGAGGGACACCCAGACAGCCTATGGCTACACCTTC | CASSQRDTQTAYGYTF
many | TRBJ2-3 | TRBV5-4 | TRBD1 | TGTGCCAGCAGCCCCGGGACAGAAGGCACAGATACGCAGTATTTT | CASSPGTEGTDTQYF
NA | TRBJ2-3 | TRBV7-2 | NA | TGTGCCAGCAGCTTGTATCAGAATACGCAGTATTTT | CASSLYQNTQYF
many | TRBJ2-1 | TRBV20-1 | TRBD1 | TGCAGTGCTAGATCTCAGGACAGGGGCTACAATGAGCAGTTCTTC | CSARSQDRGYNEQFF
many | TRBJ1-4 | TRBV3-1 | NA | TGTGCCAGCAGCCAAATCAGTTCTGGGTGGGAACTGTTTTTT | CASSQISSGWELFF
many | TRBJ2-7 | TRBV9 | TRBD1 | TGTGCCAGCAGCGAGGAGCCAGGGGGATACGAGCAGTACTTC | CASSEEPGGYEQYF
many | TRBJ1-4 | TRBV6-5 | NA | TGTGCCAGCAGCATTGGCCCCGACAAGAAACTGTTTTTT | CASSIGPDKKLFF